This entry describes one TCR beta chain. This record comes from a study of CD8+ T cells in alopecia areata. Overall study context: The SALT score measured affected scalp surface percentage in treated patients.

Germline V CDR1 and CDR2: GTSNPN, SVGIG (reference sequence). Trimming left V 2 bases short and J 0 bases short, with 7 bases between. This CDR3 is 13 amino acids long. Reverse transcription of extracted RNA yielded cDNA, which provided the sequencing template. The data were produced by immunoSEQ multiplex PCR, yet TCRdb's version contains in-frame clones alone and is incomplete. The sample yields 110,000 or so clones, 50% to 75% seen once. Treatment here: oral pan-JAK inhibitor, 5-10 mg twice daily. V gene TRBV30 combines with J gene TRBJ1-1; D remains ambiguous. This receptor was identified in a human donor with alopecia areata. The sequences come from CD8+ T cells sorted from blood, collected at week 4, from a patient treated with tofacitinib. This chain's CDR3 is CAWSMWVNTEAFF. In DNA form, the CDR3 reads TGTGCCTGGAGTATGTGGGTGAACACTGAAGCTTTCTTT.